This T cell receptor (beta chain) was recorded in a study of T cell responses to AZD1222 COVID-19 vaccine. Study findings and constraints: The donor cohort was predominantly white British with a female majority, and clonal diversity may have been underestimated.

TCRdb keeps only in-frame clones here, not all; method: immunoSEQ multiplex PCR. The table includes about 54,000 clones, 89% detected once. The length of the CDR3 is 18 residues. Germline trimming cut 0 bases from V and 0 bases from J; bases unmatched to any gene: 5. Germline V gene data show CDR1 as LGHDT and CDR2 as YNNKEL (reference sequence). Worth noting for this clone: The antigen is unknown.

This sequence originates from an adult who received the AZD1222 COVID-19 vaccine. Sequences were derived from peripheral blood, sampled 28 days after the second AZD1222 dose. The chain recombines TRBV3-1 (or the pseudogene TRBV3-2) with TRBJ2-1; 10 bases fit TRBD2. The CDR3 bases are TGTGCCAGCAGCCAAGATGTGCCTAGCGGGAGCTCCTACAATGAGCAGTTCTTC. Residues: CASSQDVPSGSSYNEQFF.